This paragraph reports one TCR beta chain. Germline CDR1 and CDR2: SGHTA and FQGNSA. There are 17 residues in the CDR3. The V and J ends lost 3 bases and 6 bases, in that order; junction bases with no gene match: 13. Per the original data handling: Counts of nucleated cells, estimated from reference gene primer amplification, were obtained. The method was immunoSEQ multiplex PCR; TCRdb's version includes in-frame clones alone and lacks a portion of them. V and J calls plus clone size are reproduced from that table; the DNA served to infer D and trimming. The sample contains more than 200,000 clones, about 87% of which appear only once. This sample stems from a study of blood T cell repertoires in COVID-19. Study context: Sites across the United States, Italy and Spain contributed samples from acute and convalescent COVID-19. The cDNA or gDNA used as material had been derived from T cells, B-cell-depleted T cells, or PBMCs.

The sample consisted of peripheral blood. The origin of this receptor is a man aged 25 to 40 with COVID-19, enrolled during active disease. The V call is TRBV7-2, the J call TRBJ1-5; TRBD1 aligns across 8 bases. CDR3 coding DNA: TGTGCCAGCAGCTTTCAAATAAACCAGGGGGCCGGTCAGCCCCAGCATTTT. It encodes CASSFQINQGAGQPQHF.